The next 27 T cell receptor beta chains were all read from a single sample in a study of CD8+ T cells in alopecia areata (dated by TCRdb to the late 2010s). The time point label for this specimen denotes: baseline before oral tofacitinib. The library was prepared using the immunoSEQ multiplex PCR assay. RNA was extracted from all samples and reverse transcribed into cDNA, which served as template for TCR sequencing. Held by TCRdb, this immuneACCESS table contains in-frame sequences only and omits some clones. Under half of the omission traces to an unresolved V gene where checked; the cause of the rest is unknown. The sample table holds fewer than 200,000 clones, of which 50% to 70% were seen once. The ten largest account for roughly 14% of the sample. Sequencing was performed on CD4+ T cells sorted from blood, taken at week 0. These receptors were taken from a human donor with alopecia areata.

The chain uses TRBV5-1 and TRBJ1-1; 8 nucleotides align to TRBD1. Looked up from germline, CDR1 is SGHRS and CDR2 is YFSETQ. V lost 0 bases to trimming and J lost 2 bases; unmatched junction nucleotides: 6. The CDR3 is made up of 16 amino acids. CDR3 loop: CASSLVAGGGNTEAFF. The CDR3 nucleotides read TGCGCCAGCAGCTTGGTGGCAGGGGGCGGAAACACTGAAGCTTTCTTT. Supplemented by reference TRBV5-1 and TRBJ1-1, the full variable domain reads KAGVTQTPRYLIKTRGQQVTLSCSPISGHRSVSWYQQTPGQGLQFLFEYFSETQRNKGNFPGRFSGRQFSNSRSEMNVSTLELGDSALYLCASSLVAGGGNTEAFFGQGTRLTVV.

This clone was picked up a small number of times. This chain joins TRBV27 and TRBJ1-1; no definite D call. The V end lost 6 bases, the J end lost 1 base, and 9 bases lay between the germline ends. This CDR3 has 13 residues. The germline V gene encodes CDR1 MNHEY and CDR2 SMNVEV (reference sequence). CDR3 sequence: CASSLRENTEAFF. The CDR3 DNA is TGTGCCAGCAGCCTTCGGGAGAACACTGAAGCTTTCTTT.

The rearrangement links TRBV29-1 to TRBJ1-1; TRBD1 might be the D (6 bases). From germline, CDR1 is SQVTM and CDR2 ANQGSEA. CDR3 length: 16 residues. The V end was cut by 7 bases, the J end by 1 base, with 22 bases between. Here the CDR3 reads CSAFPATGAPNTEAFF. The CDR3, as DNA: TGCAGCGCCTTCCCCGCGACAGGCGCCCCGAACACTGAAGCTTTCTTT.

The CDR3 nucleotides read TGTGCCAGCAGCTTGGTGGGACAGGGGTTGAACTATGGCTACACCTTC. Translating gives CASSLVGQGLNYGYTF. The rearrangement joins TRBV11-2 to TRBJ1-2; TRBD1 aligns across 10 bases. The CDR3 loop spans 16 amino acids. The germline CDR1 and CDR2 sequences are SGHAT and FQNNGV. Trimming at V came to 3 bases and at J to 2 bases, leaving 6 bases not matched to a gene.

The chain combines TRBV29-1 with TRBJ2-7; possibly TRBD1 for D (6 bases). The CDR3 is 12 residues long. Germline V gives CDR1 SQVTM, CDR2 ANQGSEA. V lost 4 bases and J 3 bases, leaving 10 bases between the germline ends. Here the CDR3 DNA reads TGCAGCGTTGTCCAGGGGATCTACGAGCAGTACTTC. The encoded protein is CSVVQGIYEQYF.

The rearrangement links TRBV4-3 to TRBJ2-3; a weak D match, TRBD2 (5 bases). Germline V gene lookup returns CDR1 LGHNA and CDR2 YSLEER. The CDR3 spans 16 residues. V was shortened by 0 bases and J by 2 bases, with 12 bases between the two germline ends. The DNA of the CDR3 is TGCGCCAGCAGCCAAGATCATTCCGGGGACACAGATACGCAGTATTTT. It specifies CASSQDHSGDTDTQYF.

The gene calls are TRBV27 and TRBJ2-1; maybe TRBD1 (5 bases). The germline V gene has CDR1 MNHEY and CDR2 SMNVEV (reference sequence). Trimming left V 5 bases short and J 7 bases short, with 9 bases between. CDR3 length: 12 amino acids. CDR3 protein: CASSSQGNEQFF. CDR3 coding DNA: TGTGCCAGCAGTAGCCAGGGTAATGAGCAGTTCTTC.

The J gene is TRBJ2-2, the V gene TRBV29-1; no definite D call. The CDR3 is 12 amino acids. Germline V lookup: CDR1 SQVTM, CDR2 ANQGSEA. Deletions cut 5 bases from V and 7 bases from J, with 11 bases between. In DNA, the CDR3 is TGCAGCGTTCGTTATTCAAACGGGGAGCTGTTTTTT. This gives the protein CSVRYSNGELFF.

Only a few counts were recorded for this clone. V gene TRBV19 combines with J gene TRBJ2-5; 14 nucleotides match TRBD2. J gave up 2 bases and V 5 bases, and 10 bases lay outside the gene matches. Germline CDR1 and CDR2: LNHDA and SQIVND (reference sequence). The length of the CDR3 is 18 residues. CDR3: CASSPGRLAGGPQETQYF. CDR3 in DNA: TGTGCCAGTAGTCCAGGACGACTAGCGGGGGGGCCTCAAGAGACCCAGTACTTC.

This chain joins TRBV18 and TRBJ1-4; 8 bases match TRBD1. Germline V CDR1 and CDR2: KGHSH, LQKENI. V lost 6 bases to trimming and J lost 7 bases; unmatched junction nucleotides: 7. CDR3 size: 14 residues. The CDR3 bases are TGTGCCAGCTCGGGCCAGGGGGCCGGTGAAAAACTGTTTTTT. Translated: CASSGQGAGEKLFF.

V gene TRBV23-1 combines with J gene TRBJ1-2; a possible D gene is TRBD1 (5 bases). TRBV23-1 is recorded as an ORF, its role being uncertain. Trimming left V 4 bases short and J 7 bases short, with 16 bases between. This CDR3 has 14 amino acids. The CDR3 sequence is CASSREGIGGGYTF. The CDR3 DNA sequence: TGCGCCAGCAGTCGGGAGGGGATTGGAGGTGGCTACACCTTC.

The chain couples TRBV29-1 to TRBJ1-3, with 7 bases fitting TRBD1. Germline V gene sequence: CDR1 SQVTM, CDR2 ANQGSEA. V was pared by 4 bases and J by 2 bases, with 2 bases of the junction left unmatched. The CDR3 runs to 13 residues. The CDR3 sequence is CSVGTGAGNTIYF. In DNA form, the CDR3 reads TGCAGCGTTGGTACAGGGGCTGGAAACACCATATATTTT.

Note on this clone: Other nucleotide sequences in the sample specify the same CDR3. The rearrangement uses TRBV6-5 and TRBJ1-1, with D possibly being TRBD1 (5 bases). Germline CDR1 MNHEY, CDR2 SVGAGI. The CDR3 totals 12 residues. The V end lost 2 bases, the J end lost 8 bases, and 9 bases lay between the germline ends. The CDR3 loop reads CASSYVTGEAFF. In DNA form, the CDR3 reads TGTGCCAGCAGTTACGTCACAGGAGAAGCTTTCTTT.

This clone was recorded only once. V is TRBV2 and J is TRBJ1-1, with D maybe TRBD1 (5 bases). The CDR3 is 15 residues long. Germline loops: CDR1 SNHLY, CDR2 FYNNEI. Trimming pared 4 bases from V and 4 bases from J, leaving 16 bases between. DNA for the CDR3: TGTGCCAGCAGTGCCCCCAGGGTTGGGCGCACTGAAGCTTTCTTT. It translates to CASSAPRVGRTEAFF.

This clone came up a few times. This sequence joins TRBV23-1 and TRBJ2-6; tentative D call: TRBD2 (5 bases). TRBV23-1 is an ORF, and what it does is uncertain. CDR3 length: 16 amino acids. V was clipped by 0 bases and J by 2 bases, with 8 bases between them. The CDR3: CASSQSWRTGANVLTF. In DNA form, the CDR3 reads TGCGCCAGCAGTCAATCCTGGAGGACTGGGGCCAACGTCCTGACTTTC.

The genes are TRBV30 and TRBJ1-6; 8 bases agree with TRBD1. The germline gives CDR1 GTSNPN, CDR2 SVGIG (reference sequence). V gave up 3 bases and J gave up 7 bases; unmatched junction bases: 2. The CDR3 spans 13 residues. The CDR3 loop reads CAWSGTGNSPLHF. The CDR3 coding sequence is TGTGCCTGGAGCGGGACAGGCAATTCACCCCTCCACTTT.

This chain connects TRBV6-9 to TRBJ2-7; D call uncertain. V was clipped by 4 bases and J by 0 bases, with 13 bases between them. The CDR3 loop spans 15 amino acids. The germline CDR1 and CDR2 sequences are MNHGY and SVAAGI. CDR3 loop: CASSSGPRRSYEQYF. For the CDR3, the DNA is TGTGCCAGCAGTTCAGGACCCCGACGCTCCTACGAGCAGTACTTC.

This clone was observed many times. DNA of the CDR3: TGTGCCAGCAGCTCCCAGGGGAAGGTTGGCTACACCTTC. Translating it yields CASSSQGKVGYTF. The chain couples TRBV7-9 to TRBJ1-2; D is possibly TRBD1 (6 bases). Trimming cost V 4 bases and J 7 bases, with 13 bases left between them. The germline gives CDR1 SEHNR, CDR2 FQNEAQ (reference sequence). The length of the CDR3 is 13 residues.

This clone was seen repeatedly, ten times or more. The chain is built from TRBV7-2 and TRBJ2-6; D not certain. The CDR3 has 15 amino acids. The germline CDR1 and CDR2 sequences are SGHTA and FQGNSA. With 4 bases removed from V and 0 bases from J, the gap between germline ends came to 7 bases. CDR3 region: CASSSTPSGANVLTF. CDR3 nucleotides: TGTGCCAGCAGCTCTACGCCCTCTGGGGCCAACGTCCTGACTTTC. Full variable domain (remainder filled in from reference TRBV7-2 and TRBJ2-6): GAGVSQSPSNKVTEKGKDVELRCDPISGHTALYWYRQSLGQGLEFLIYFQGNSAPDKSGLPSDRFSAERTGGSVSTLTIQRTQQEDSAVYLCASSSTPSGANVLTFGAGSRLTVL.

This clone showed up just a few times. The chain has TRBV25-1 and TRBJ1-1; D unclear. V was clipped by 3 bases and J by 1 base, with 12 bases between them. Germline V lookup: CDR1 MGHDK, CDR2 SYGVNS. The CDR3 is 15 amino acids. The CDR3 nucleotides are TGTGCCAGCAGTGATTATTGGTCAGGGAACACTGAAGCTTTCTTT. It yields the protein CASSDYWSGNTEAFF.

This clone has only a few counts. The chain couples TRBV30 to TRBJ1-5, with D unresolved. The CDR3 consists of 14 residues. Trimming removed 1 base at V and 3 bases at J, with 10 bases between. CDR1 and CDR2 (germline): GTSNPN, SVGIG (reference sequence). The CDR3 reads CAWSGNSVNQPQHF. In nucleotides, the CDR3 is TGTGCCTGGAGTGGAAACAGCGTCAATCAGCCCCAGCATTTT.

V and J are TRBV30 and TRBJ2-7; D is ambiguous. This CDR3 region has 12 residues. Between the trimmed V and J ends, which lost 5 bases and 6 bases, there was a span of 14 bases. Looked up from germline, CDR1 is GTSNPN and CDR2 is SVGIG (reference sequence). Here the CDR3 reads CAWRFLGSEQYF. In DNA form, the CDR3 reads TGTGCCTGGCGATTTCTAGGCAGCGAGCAGTACTTC. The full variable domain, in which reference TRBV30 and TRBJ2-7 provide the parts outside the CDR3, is SQTIHQWPATLVQPVGSPLSLECTVEGTSNPNLYWYRQAAGRGLQLLFYSVGIGQISSEVPQNLSASRPQDRQFILSSKKLLLSDSGFYLCAWRFLGSEQYFGPGTRLTVT.

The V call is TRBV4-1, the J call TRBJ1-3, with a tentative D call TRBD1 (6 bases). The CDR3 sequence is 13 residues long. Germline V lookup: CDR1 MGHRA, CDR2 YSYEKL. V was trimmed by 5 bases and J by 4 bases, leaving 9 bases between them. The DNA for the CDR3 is TGCGCCAGCAGCTTCGGACAGGGAAACACCATATATTTT. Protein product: CASSFGQGNTIYF.

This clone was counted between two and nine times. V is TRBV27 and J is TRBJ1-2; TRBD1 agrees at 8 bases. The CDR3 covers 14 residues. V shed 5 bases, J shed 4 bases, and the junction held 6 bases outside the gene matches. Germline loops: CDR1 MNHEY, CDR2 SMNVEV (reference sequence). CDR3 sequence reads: CASSPRRGLYGYTF. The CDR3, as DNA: TGTGCCAGCAGTCCCCGCAGGGGGCTCTATGGCTACACCTTC.

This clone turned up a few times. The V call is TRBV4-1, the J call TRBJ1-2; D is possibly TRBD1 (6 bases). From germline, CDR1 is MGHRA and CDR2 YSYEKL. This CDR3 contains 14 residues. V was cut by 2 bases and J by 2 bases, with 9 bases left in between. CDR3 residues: CASSQPTGNYGYTF. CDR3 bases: TGCGCCAGCAGCCAACCCACAGGGAACTATGGCTACACCTTC.

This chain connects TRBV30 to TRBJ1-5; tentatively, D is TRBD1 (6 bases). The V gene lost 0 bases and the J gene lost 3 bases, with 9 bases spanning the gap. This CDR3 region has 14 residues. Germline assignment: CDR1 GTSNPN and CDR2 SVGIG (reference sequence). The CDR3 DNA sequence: TGTGCCTGGAGTGTAGGACAGAACAATCAGCCCCAGCATTTT. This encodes CAWSVGQNNQPQHF.

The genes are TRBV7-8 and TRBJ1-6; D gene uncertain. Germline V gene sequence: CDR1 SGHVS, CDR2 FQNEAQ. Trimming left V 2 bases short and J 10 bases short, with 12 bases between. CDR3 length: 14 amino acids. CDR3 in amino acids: CASSLYDVGSPLHF. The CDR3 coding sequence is TGTGCCAGCAGCTTATATGACGTTGGCTCACCCCTCCACTTT.